This passage covers 22 T cell receptor beta chains from one sample sequenced in a study of shared clonotypes between healthy human individuals. Libraries were prepared by immunoSEQ multiplex PCR; TCRdb keeps only in-frame clonotypes and omits some of them. Of some 530,000 clones in the sample, around four fifths are singletons; the top ten hold around 11%. Specimen: PBMCs. Receptors originate from a woman aged 40 to 55 in good health. Some clones in this sample may be carry-over from other donors' samples.

The V gene is TRBV19, the J gene TRBJ2-2; 8 nucleotides agree with TRBD1. This CDR3 spans 15 amino acids. Unmatched junction bases numbered 3, after V lost 2 bases and J lost 4 bases. Germline CDR1 reads LNHDA; CDR2 reads SQIVND (reference sequence). The CDR3 sequence: CASSITGGGTGELFF. Here the CDR3 DNA reads TGTGCCAGTAGTATAACAGGGGGTGGCACCGGGGAGCTGTTTTTT.

CDR3 in DNA: TGTGCCAGTAGTACTTATCTTAAAGATGAGACCCAGTACTTC. Protein sequence: CASSTYLKDETQYF. The chain carries TRBV19 and TRBJ2-5; D unclear. The germline V gene encodes CDR1 LNHDA and CDR2 SQIVND (reference sequence). V was shortened by 4 bases and J by 5 bases, with 14 bases between the two germline ends. This CDR3 is built from 14 residues. Looking up the rest from reference TRBV19 and TRBJ2-5 gives the full variable domain: DGGITQSPKYLFRKEGQNVTLSCEQNLNHDAMYWYRQDPGQGLRLIYYSQIVNDFQKGDIAEGYSVSREKKESFPLTVTSAQKNPTAFYLCASSTYLKDETQYFGPGTRLLVL.

Note on this clone: Other DNA sequences in this sample translate to the same CDR3. CDR3 protein: CASSIDREYEQYF. CDR3 nucleotide sequence: TGTGCCAGTAGTATCGACAGGGAATACGAGCAGTACTTC. The chain links TRBV19 to TRBJ2-7, with TRBD1 matching over 7 bases. The ends lost 3 bases at V and 4 bases at J; junction bases unmatched: 3. This CDR3 contains 13 residues. The germline gives CDR1 LNHDA, CDR2 SQIVND (reference sequence). The full variable domain, rest sourced from reference TRBV19 and TRBJ2-7, is DGGITQSPKYLFRKEGQNVTLSCEQNLNHDAMYWYRQDPGQGLRLIYYSQIVNDFQKGDIAEGYSVSREKKESFPLTVTSAQKNPTAFYLCASSIDREYEQYFGPGTRLTVT.

The V gene is TRBV28, the J gene TRBJ1-1; perhaps TRBD1 as D (5 bases). Germline CDR1 is MDHEN and CDR2 is SYDVKM. V was cut by 9 bases and J by 1 base, with 6 bases left in between. This CDR3 has 11 amino acids. The CDR3 DNA sequence: TGTGCCAGTGACAGGAACACTGAAGCTTTCTTT. It codes for CASDRNTEAFF.

This clone was observed a handful of times. This chain links TRBV5-1 with TRBJ2-5; D not resolved. V was cut by 0 bases and J by 0 bases, with 6 bases left in between. The CDR3 is made up of 14 amino acids. The germline CDR1 and CDR2 sequences are SGHRS and YFSETQ. The CDR3, as DNA: TGCGCCAGCAGCTTGGGCAACCACCAAGAGACCCAGTACTTC. This encodes CASSLGNHQETQYF.

The chain combines TRBV7-9 with TRBJ2-1; 7 bases match TRBD1. Unmatched junction bases numbered 15, after V lost 5 bases and J lost 5 bases. Per the germline V gene, CDR1 is SEHNR and CDR2 is FQNEAQ (reference sequence). This CDR3 contains 17 residues. The CDR3 here is CASSGATGAHTDNEQFF. The CDR3 bases are TGTGCCAGCAGCGGAGCCACAGGGGCCCACACCGACAATGAGCAGTTCTTC. The full variable domain, in which reference TRBV7-9 and TRBJ2-1 provide the parts outside the CDR3, is DTGVSQNPRHKITKRGQNVTFRCDPISEHNRLYWYRQTLGQGPEFLTYFQNEAQLEKSRLLSDRFSAERPKGSFSTLEIQRTEQGDSAMYLCASSGATGAHTDNEQFFGPGTRLTVL.

The chain recombines TRBV6-6 with TRBJ1-5; D ambiguous. Deletions cut 6 bases from V and 0 bases from J, with 6 bases between. CDR3 length equals 13 residues. Germline lookup yields CDR1 MNHNY and CDR2 SVGAGI (reference sequence). This CDR3 is CASSVYSNQPQHF. The CDR3 DNA reads as TGTGCCAGCAGCGTTTATAGCAATCAGCCCCAGCATTTT.

The chain carries TRBV5-1 and TRBJ2-2; D remains unclear. Germline-derived CDR1 and CDR2 are SGHRS and YFSETQ. This CDR3 region has 15 residues. With 0 bases removed from V and 0 bases from J, the gap between germline ends came to 6 bases. The CDR3 region has the DNA TGCGCCAGCAGCTTGGTCCAGCCGAACACCGGGGAGCTGTTTTTT. This translates into CASSLVQPNTGELFF.

The chain is built from TRBV7-2 and TRBJ1-1; D unresolved. CDR1 SGHTA and CDR2 FQGNSA come from the germline V gene. The CDR3 sequence is 14 residues long. With 5 bases removed from V and 4 bases from J, the gap between germline ends came to 14 bases. CDR3 region: CASSPRRDPTEAFF. The CDR3 DNA sequence: TGTGCCAGCAGCCCCAGACGGGATCCCACTGAAGCTTTCTTT. Together with reference TRBV7-2 and TRBJ1-1, the CDR3 gives the full variable domain: GAGVSQSPSNKVTEKGKDVELRCDPISGHTALYWYRQSLGQGLEFLIYFQGNSAPDKSGLPSDRFSAERTGGSVSTLTIQRTQQEDSAVYLCASSPRRDPTEAFFGQGTRLTVV.

The V gene is TRBV5-1, the J gene TRBJ2-2, with D perhaps TRBD2 (6 bases). There are 14 residues in the CDR3. The ends were cut back, 5 bases at V and 0 bases at J, with 8 bases in the middle. The germline gives CDR1 SGHRS, CDR2 YFSETQ. The CDR3 is CASSRETNTGELFF. DNA of the CDR3: TGCGCCAGCAGTCGGGAGACGAACACCGGGGAGCTGTTTTTT.

In this sample, this clone turned up once. In nucleotides, the CDR3 is TGCGCCAGCAGCTTTCAAGACAGGGGGCTCACTGAAGCTTTCTTT. Its translation is CASSFQDRGLTEAFF. The chain is built from TRBV5-1 and TRBJ1-1; 10 nucleotides match TRBD1. This CDR3 contains 15 residues. With V trimmed by 2 bases and J by 4 bases, 5 bases remained unmatched. Germline CDR1 is SGHRS and CDR2 is YFSETQ.

V gene TRBV25-1 combines with J gene TRBJ2-3, with TRBD2 as a possible D gene (5 bases). Germline V CDR1 and CDR2: MGHDK, SYGVNS. This CDR3 has 13 amino acids. Deletions cut 5 bases from V and 3 bases from J, with 9 bases between. The CDR3 DNA reads as TGTGCCAGCAGTACCGCGGGTACAGATACGCAGTATTTT. Translated, it gives CASSTAGTDTQYF.

V usage is TRBV5-6 and J usage is TRBJ2-5; no clear D gene. V was shortened by 0 bases and J by 5 bases, with 8 bases between the two germline ends. CDR1 and CDR2 (germline): SGHDT, YYEEEE. The CDR3 extends over 13 amino acids. The CDR3 DNA is TGTGCCAGCAGCTTGGGATCCCTGGAGACCCAGTACTTC. It codes for CASSLGSLETQYF.

The J gene is TRBJ2-7, the V gene TRBV19; a possible D gene is TRBD2 (5 bases). This CDR3 is built from 15 residues. The germline V gene has CDR1 LNHDA and CDR2 SQIVND (reference sequence). The germline V and J ends were trimmed by 3 bases and 2 bases, with 14 bases remaining between them. The CDR3 region has the DNA TGTGCCAGTAGTATCGTACTAGGGAGCACCTACGAGCAGTACTTC. Protein product: CASSIVLGSTYEQYF.

V is TRBV7-9 and J is TRBJ2-1; D remains ambiguous. Germline CDR1 SEHNR, CDR2 FQNEAQ (reference sequence). The CDR3 runs to 11 residues. V lost 1 base and J lost 10, with 5 bases in between. The CDR3 DNA reads as TGTGCCAGCAGCTTAGTAAGAGAGCAGTTCTTC. Its translation: CASSLVREQFF. The complete variable domain, with remaining parts taken from reference TRBV7-9 and TRBJ2-1, reads DTGVSQNPRHKITKRGQNVTFRCDPISEHNRLYWYRQTLGQGPEFLTYFQNEAQLEKSRLLSDRFSAERPKGSFSTLEIQRTEQGDSAMYLCASSLVREQFFGPGTRLTVL.

This clone was detected only once. This chain joins TRBV18 and TRBJ2-7, with a tentative D call TRBD2 (5 bases). The V end was cut by 2 bases, the J end by 2 bases, with 13 bases between. There are 15 residues in the CDR3. CDR1 and CDR2 (germline): KGHSH, LQKENI. The CDR3 loop reads CASSPGIAPTYEQYF. DNA of the CDR3: TGTGCCAGCTCACCAGGCATAGCGCCAACCTACGAGCAGTACTTC. Drawing the rest from reference TRBV18 and TRBJ2-7, the complete variable domain is NAGVMQNPRHLVRRRGQEARLRCSPMKGHSHVYWYRQLPEEGLKFMVYLQKENIIDESGMPKERFSAEFPKEGPSILRIQQVVRGDSAAYFCASSPGIAPTYEQYFGPGTRLTVT.

The J gene is TRBJ2-6, the V gene TRBV6-1; D unresolved. The CDR3 has 14 residues. With 1 base removed from V and 8 bases from J, the gap between germline ends came to 9 bases. Germline values: CDR1 MNHNS, CDR2 SASEGT. In DNA form, the CDR3 reads TGTGCCAGCAGTGAAGAGGTCAGTTCCAACGTCCTGACTTTC. It translates to CASSEEVSSNVLTF.

This clone has more than one count but fewer than ten. This chain links TRBV6-6 with TRBJ2-7; 7 bases fit TRBD1. J gave up 5 bases and V 0 bases, and 10 bases lay outside the gene matches. The CDR3 totals 16 residues. Germline loops: CDR1 MNHNY, CDR2 SVGAGI (reference sequence). CDR3 bases: TGTGCCAGCAGTTACTCGATCGTGGGGGACAGCCACGAGCAGTACTTC. Its translation is CASSYSIVGDSHEQYF.

This chain joins TRBV15 and TRBJ2-6; D is ambiguous. Per germline, CDR1 LNHNV and CDR2 YYDKDF (reference sequence). Trimming took 0 bases from V and 6 from J, leaving 9 bases between them. The CDR3 runs 15 residues. The CDR3 nucleotides are TGTGCCACCAGCAGAGATCGGGCGGTGGCCAACGTCCTGACTTTC. This gives the protein CATSRDRAVANVLTF.

The rearrangement joins TRBV11-2 to TRBJ1-2; the match to TRBD1 covers 9 bases. The germline V gene encodes CDR1 SGHAT and CDR2 FQNNGV. The CDR3 runs 15 residues. J gave up 3 bases and V 4 bases, and 6 bases lay outside the gene matches. In nucleotides, the CDR3 is TGTGCCAGCAGCTCTTGGACAGGGGACCACTATGGCTACACCTTC. Protein product: CASSSWTGDHYGYTF.

As to this clone: Possible read error: a much larger clone is one base away. The sample contains more than one DNA sequence encoding this CDR3. V gene TRBV30 combines with J gene TRBJ2-5, with TRBD1 as a possible D gene (5 bases). Trimming took 1 base from V and 1 from J, leaving 7 bases between them. This CDR3 is 13 amino acids long. CDR1 is GTSNPN and CDR2 is SVGIG in the germline V gene (reference sequence). The DNA for the CDR3 is TGTGCCTGGAGTGGTGACAGCCAAGAGACCCAGTACTTC. Encoded protein: CAWSGDSQETQYF.

The chain links TRBV6-1 to TRBJ1-2, with 9 bases lining up with TRBD1. Unmatched junction bases numbered 7, after V lost 6 bases and J lost 2 bases. Germline loops: CDR1 MNHNS, CDR2 SASEGT. The length of the CDR3 is 15 residues. CDR3 protein: CASRARGQGNYGYTF. The DNA for the CDR3 is TGTGCCAGCAGAGCCCGAGGACAGGGGAACTATGGCTACACCTTC.